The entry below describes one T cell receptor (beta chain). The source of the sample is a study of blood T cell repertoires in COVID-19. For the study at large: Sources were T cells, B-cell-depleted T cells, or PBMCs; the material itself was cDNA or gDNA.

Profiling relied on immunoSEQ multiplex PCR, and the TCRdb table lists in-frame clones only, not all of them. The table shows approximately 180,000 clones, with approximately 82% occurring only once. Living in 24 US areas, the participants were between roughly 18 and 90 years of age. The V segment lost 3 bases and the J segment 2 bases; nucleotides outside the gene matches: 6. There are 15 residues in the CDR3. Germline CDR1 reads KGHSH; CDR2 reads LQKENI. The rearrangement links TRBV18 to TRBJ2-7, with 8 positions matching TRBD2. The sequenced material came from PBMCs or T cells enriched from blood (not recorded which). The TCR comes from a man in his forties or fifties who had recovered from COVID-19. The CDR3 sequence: CASSPSGGPPYEQYF. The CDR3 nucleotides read TGTGCCAGCTCACCGAGCGGGGGCCCACCCTACGAGCAGTACTTC.